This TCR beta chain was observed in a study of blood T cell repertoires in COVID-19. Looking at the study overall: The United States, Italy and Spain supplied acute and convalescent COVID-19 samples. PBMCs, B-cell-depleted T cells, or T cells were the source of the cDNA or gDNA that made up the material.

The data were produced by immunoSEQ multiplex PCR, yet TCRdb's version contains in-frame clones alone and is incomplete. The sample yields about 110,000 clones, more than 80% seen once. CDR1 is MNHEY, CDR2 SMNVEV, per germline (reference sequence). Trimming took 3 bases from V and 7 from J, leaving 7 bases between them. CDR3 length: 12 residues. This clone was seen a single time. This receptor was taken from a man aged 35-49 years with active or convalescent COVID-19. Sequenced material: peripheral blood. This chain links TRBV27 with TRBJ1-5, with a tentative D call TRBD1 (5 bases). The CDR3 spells CASSLGGQPQHF. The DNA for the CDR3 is TGTGCCAGCAGTTTGGGGGGGCAGCCCCAGCATTTT.